The 19 T cell receptor beta chains reported below all come from one sample, sequenced in a study of T-cell reconstitution after alpha-beta-depleted transplantation in children. During its preparation, the TCRbeta library received unique molecular identifiers. TCRdb redid the calling of the PCR reads with MiXCR, one entry per CDR3 protein. The sample includes 530,000 or so distinct CDR3 sequences, roughly a quarter of them seen just once. The source material was PBMCs, sampled before TCRalphabeta/CD19-depleted stem cell transplant. All receptors come from a boy under three years old with Wiskott-Aldrich syndrome, due to receive a stem cell transplant.

The rearrangement joins TRBV12-3 or TRBV12-4 to TRBJ2-1, with 7 bases aligning to TRBD1. V was pared by 6 bases and J by 0 bases, with 5 bases of the junction left unmatched. CDR3 length equals 15 residues. This CDR3 reads CASSAGTVSYNEQFF. DNA for the CDR3: TGTGCCAGCAGCGCCGGGACAGTCTCCTACAATGAGCAGTTCTTC.

A few counts support this clonotype. The chain recombines TRBV5-1 with TRBJ2-3, with D hard to call. CDR3 length: 13 residues. Trimming left V 4 bases short and J 2 bases short, with 8 bases between. Germline CDR1 SGHRS, CDR2 YFSETQ. The CDR3 loop reads CASSGYPTDTQYF. As DNA, the CDR3 is TGCGCCAGCAGCGGGTATCCCACAGATACGCAGTATTTT.

This sequence joins TRBV20-1 and TRBJ1-4; D gene ambiguous. The germline gives CDR1 DFQATT, CDR2 SNEGSKA (reference sequence). The V end lost 6 bases, the J end lost 7 bases, and 15 bases lay between the germline ends. The CDR3 has 13 amino acids. The CDR3 DNA sequence: TGCAGTGCCACGACCGGGTTGGCTGAAAAACTGTTTTTT. Protein sequence: CSATTGLAEKLFF.

The chain uses TRBV5-1 and TRBJ2-3; tentatively, D is TRBD2 (6 bases). The CDR3 spans 15 residues. Germline CDR1 SGHRS, CDR2 YFSETQ. V was clipped by 2 bases and J by 5 bases, with 15 bases between them. DNA of the CDR3: TGCGCCAGCAGCTTCTTCGGGGGATCCGAAGATACGCAGTATTTT. This codes for CASSFFGGSEDTQYF.

This clonotype was seen a handful of times. The rearrangement joins TRBV12-3 or TRBV12-4 to TRBJ2-7; D unresolved. This CDR3 is built from 17 residues. V lost 0 bases and J lost 2, with 17 bases in between. CDR3: CASSLARSEVSTYEQYF. DNA of the CDR3: TGTGCCAGCAGTTTAGCGCGCTCAGAGGTGAGCACCTACGAGCAGTACTTC.

This clonotype was counted a few times. The chain recombines TRBV7-9 with TRBJ2-1; D gene ambiguous. The CDR3 loop spans 14 amino acids. The V and J ends lost 1 base and 2 bases respectively, with 6 bases between them. CDR1 SEHNR and CDR2 FQNEAQ come from the germline V gene (reference sequence). The CDR3 DNA reads TGTGCCAGCAGCTTAGGAGACGCCTACAATGAGCAGTTCTTC. Protein sequence: CASSLGDAYNEQFF.

The rearrangement links TRBV6-5 to TRBJ2-2; D possibly matches TRBD1 or TRBD2 (6 bases each). Germline CDR1 MNHEY, CDR2 SVGAGI. The CDR3 spans 17 residues. V lost 3 bases to trimming and J lost 5 bases, with 19 bases between them. The chain's CDR3 is CASSYKLWGAGTGELFF. The DNA of the CDR3 is TGTGCCAGCAGTTATAAGTTGTGGGGGGCCGGGACCGGGGAGCTGTTTTTT.

The chain combines TRBV4-2 with TRBJ2-3, with 8 positions matching TRBD2. This CDR3 region has 13 residues. Germline V CDR1 and CDR2: LGHNA, YNFKEQ. Germline trimming cut 0 bases from V and 10 bases from J; bases unmatched to any gene: 3. The DNA for the CDR3 is TGTGCCAGCAGCCAAGAACGGGAGGGCCCGCAGTATTTT. This sequence encodes CASSQEREGPQYF.

V usage is TRBV5-6 and J usage is TRBJ2-3; perhaps TRBD2 as D (6 bases). This CDR3 is built from 14 residues. The V gene's germline CDR1 is SGHDT and CDR2 YYEEEE. The V gene lost 4 bases and the J gene lost 4 bases, with 13 bases spanning the gap. CDR3 loop: CASSRTGSSDTQYF. The CDR3 DNA reads TGTGCCAGCAGCAGAACCGGGAGTTCAGATACGCAGTATTTT.

The V gene is TRBV27, the J gene TRBJ2-1, with D perhaps matching TRBD2 (6 bases). Trimming left V 2 bases short and J 9 bases short, with 17 bases between. CDR1 is MNHEY and CDR2 is SMNVEV in the germline V gene (reference sequence). This CDR3 is built from 15 residues. CDR3 amino acids: CASSLREGMGGEQFF. CDR3 DNA sequence: TGTGCCAGCAGTTTACGAGAGGGAATGGGGGGTGAGCAGTTCTTC.

There are a few counts of this clonotype. The genes are TRBV6-2 or TRBV6-3 and TRBJ2-1, with 8 nucleotides matching TRBD1. Germline trimming cut 5 bases from V and 6 bases from J; bases unmatched to any gene: 3. Germline V lookup: CDR1 MNHEY, CDR2 SVGEGT. This CDR3 is 13 amino acids long. The CDR3 reads CASSTTGGNEQFF. CDR3 coding DNA: TGTGCCAGCAGTACAACAGGGGGCAATGAGCAGTTCTTC.

The chain has TRBV7-2 and TRBJ1-2; a weak D match, TRBD1 (6 bases). The CDR3 runs to 15 residues. Deletions cut 0 bases from V and 5 bases from J, with 13 bases between. Germline V gene data show CDR1 as SGHTA and CDR2 as FQGNSA. The CDR3 DNA sequence: TGTGCCAGCAGCTTAGCTGGGGGGCAAGGTTATGGCTACACCTTC. It translates to CASSLAGGQGYGYTF.

The V and J genes are TRBV19 and TRBJ1-5; D remains ambiguous. CDR3 length: 12 residues. CDR1 is LNHDA and CDR2 is SQIVND in the germline V gene (reference sequence). Trimming shortened V by 5 bases and J by 2 bases, and 4 bases separated the two germline ends. As DNA, the CDR3 is TGTGCCAGTAGTCACGGCAATCAGCCCCAGCATTTT. Translated, it gives CASSHGNQPQHF.

The chain is built from TRBV7-8 and TRBJ2-5, with D uncertain. The V end lost 2 bases, the J end lost 4 bases, and 11 bases lay between the germline ends. This CDR3 comprises 14 residues. The V gene's germline CDR1 is SGHVS and CDR2 FQNEAQ. The CDR3 nucleotides are TGTGCCAGCAGCTTACGCCACAGACTAGAGACCCAGTACTTC. Protein sequence: CASSLRHRLETQYF.

This clonotype was seen a few times. The J gene is TRBJ1-1, the V gene TRBV18, with D unclear. The V end was cut by 3 bases, the J end by 7 bases, with 12 bases between. CDR3 length: 13 amino acids. CDR1 is KGHSH and CDR2 is LQKENI in the germline V gene. The CDR3 nucleotides are TGTGCCAGCTCACCGGACCAGGTCGGTGAAGCTTTCTTT. Translated: CASSPDQVGEAFF.

V and J are TRBV5-6 and TRBJ2-2, with 12 nucleotides matching TRBD2. Germline lookup yields CDR1 SGHDT and CDR2 YYEEEE. The CDR3 extends over 16 amino acids. V lost 4 bases, J lost 4 bases, and 5 bases stayed unmatched. The CDR3 bases are TGTGCCAGCAGCCTAGCGGGAGGGCGGAGCACCGGGGAGCTGTTTTTT. As protein: CASSLAGGRSTGELFF.

This clonotype was counted between two and nine times. This chain links TRBV7-2 with TRBJ1-4, with D perhaps matching TRBD1 (5 bases). Trimming stripped 1 base from V and 8 bases from J, with 8 bases between. The CDR3 runs to 13 residues. Germline assignment: CDR1 SGHTA and CDR2 FQGNSA. The CDR3 nucleotides read TGTGCCAGCAGCTTAGGAGGGGAGGAAAAACTGTTTTTT. It encodes CASSLGGEEKLFF.

The V and J genes are TRBV7-9 and TRBJ1-1; 9 bases align to TRBD1. The junction had 13 bases not matched to a gene; V was cut back by 4 bases and J by 4 bases. Germline V gene lookup returns CDR1 SEHNR and CDR2 FQNEAQ (reference sequence). There are 17 residues in the CDR3. CDR3 DNA sequence: TGTGCCAGCAGCTCGGGACAGGGAATCTCTAAACGCACTGAAGCTTTCTTT. Its translation is CASSSGQGISKRTEAFF.

This clonotype occurred a few times. V usage is TRBV20-1 and J usage is TRBJ2-5; maybe TRBD1 (6 bases). Between the trimmed V and J ends, which lost 2 bases and 3 bases, there was a span of 7 bases. This CDR3 region has 12 residues. The germline V gene has CDR1 DFQATT and CDR2 SNEGSKA (reference sequence). This CDR3 reads CSARYREETQYF. In DNA, the CDR3 is TGCAGTGCTAGATACAGGGAAGAGACCCAGTACTTC.